This passage covers 10 T cell receptor beta chains from one sample sequenced in a study of blood T cell repertoires in COVID-19. Profiling relied on immunoSEQ multiplex PCR, and the TCRdb table lists in-frame clones only, not all of them. The sample has 110,000 or so clones, around 83% seen once; the top ten hold approximately 5.1%. The sample comprised peripheral blood. These receptors were collected from a woman aged 60-75 years with COVID-19, enrolled during active disease.

This clone was seen a single time. V is TRBV5-6 and J is TRBJ2-6, with a tentative D call TRBD1 (5 bases). The V gene lost 5 bases and the J gene lost 1 base, with 10 bases spanning the gap. This CDR3 comprises 15 residues. Germline assignment: CDR1 SGHDT and CDR2 YYEEEE. The CDR3, as DNA: TGTGCCAGCAGTTTTCCAGGGTCTGGGGCCAACGTCCTGACTTTC. As protein: CASSFPGSGANVLTF.

V usage is TRBV6-5 and J usage is TRBJ1-5, with 7 bases identical to TRBD1. The J segment lost 3 bases and the V segment lost 6 bases, leaving 5 bases of the junction unmatched. CDR3 length: 14 amino acids. Germline CDR1 is MNHEY and CDR2 is SVGAGI. The CDR3 DNA reads TGTGCCAGCAGGACGGGACAGCTCAATCAGCCCCAGCATTTT. Translated: CASRTGQLNQPQHF.

This clone was seen only once. The gene calls are TRBV6-6 and TRBJ1-2, with 9 bases identical to TRBD1. V trimming: 4 bases; J trimming: 6 bases; junction bases outside the gene matches: 9. The CDR3 contains 15 residues. CDR1 is MNHNY and CDR2 is SVGAGI in the germline V gene (reference sequence). The CDR3 protein is CASSLPGTGLDGYTF. The CDR3 DNA reads TGTGCCAGCAGTTTACCCGGGACAGGGCTGGATGGCTACACCTTC.

With regard to this clone: Other DNA sequences from this sample encode an identical CDR3 as well. CDR3 coding DNA: TGCAGCGTTGGGGACAGCAACTATGGCTACACCTTC. It specifies CSVGDSNYGYTF. The rearrangement links TRBV29-1 to TRBJ1-2, with TRBD1 matching 7 bases. This CDR3 region has 12 residues. V shed 4 bases, J shed 2 bases, and the junction held 1 base outside the gene matches. Germline CDR1 SQVTM, CDR2 ANQGSEA.

The chain is built from TRBV19 and TRBJ1-1; D is possibly TRBD1 (6 bases). The V gene's germline CDR1 is LNHDA and CDR2 SQIVND (reference sequence). CDR3 size: 13 residues. V was shortened by 3 bases and J by 3 bases, with 8 bases between the two germline ends. This CDR3 reads CASSISGDTEAFF. The DNA for the CDR3 is TGTGCCAGTAGTATTTCAGGGGACACTGAAGCTTTCTTT.

The V call is TRBV5-1, the J call TRBJ2-7; 7 bases fit TRBD2. Germline assignment: CDR1 SGHRS and CDR2 YFSETQ. V shed 4 bases and J 3 bases; nucleotides not matched to a gene: 10. CDR3 length: 15 residues. This CDR3 reads CASSLMTSPVYEQYF. The CDR3 DNA reads TGCGCCAGCAGCCTAATGACTAGCCCCGTCTACGAGCAGTACTTC.

The chain has TRBV7-2 and TRBJ1-5, with D possibly being TRBD1 (5 bases). This CDR3 has 15 residues. Germline loops: CDR1 SGHTA, CDR2 FQGNSA. With 5 bases removed from V and 4 bases from J, the gap between germline ends came to 15 bases. Here the CDR3 reads CASSQGWGENQPQHF. In DNA, the CDR3 is TGTGCCAGCAGCCAAGGGTGGGGGGAGAATCAGCCCCAGCATTTT.

This clone was detected ten times or more. This chain connects TRBV2 to TRBJ2-7, with 8 bases that match TRBD2. CDR1 is SNHLY, CDR2 FYNNEI, per germline. The CDR3 covers 14 residues. In DNA form, the CDR3 reads TGTGCTTCAGCAACAGCGGGGGCCTCCTACGAGCAGTACTTC. This gives the protein CASATAGASYEQYF. Supplemented by reference TRBV2 and TRBJ2-7, the full variable domain reads EPEVTQTPSHQVTQMGQEVILRCVPISNHLYFYWYRQILGQKVEFLVSFYNNEISEKSEIFDDQFSVERPDGSNFTLKIRSTKLEDSAMYFCASATAGASYEQYFGPGTRLTVT.

The chain couples TRBV7-9 to TRBJ2-7; 8 bases agree with TRBD1. With V trimmed by 5 bases and J by 5 bases, 8 bases remained unmatched. CDR1 is SEHNR and CDR2 is FQNEAQ in the germline V gene (reference sequence). The CDR3 length is 14 residues. The CDR3 spells CASSQPGQVNEQYF. The CDR3 DNA sequence: TGTGCCAGCAGCCAGCCGGGACAGGTGAACGAGCAGTACTTC.

This clone was counted between two and nine times. The chain combines TRBV5-1 with TRBJ1-3; unclear D gene. The V end lost 2 bases, the J end lost 0 bases, and 12 bases lay between the germline ends. Germline V lookup: CDR1 SGHRS, CDR2 YFSETQ. The CDR3 runs 16 residues. The CDR3 sequence: CASSFSGGISGNTIYF. The CDR3 DNA follows: TGCGCCAGCAGCTTCTCGGGCGGGATCTCTGGAAACACCATATATTTT.